What follows is one T cell receptor beta chain and its context. The antigen remains unidentified. This specimen comes from a study of T cell responses to AZD1222 COVID-19 vaccine. Overall study results and limits: Only five to seven AZD1222 recipients were seropositive at baseline. Possibly, clonal diversity was underestimated; donors were largely white British and included more females. Reports indicate that nearly half of spike-specific TCRs are directed at unmutated variant regions.

Sequenced by immunoSEQ multiplex PCR; TCRdb stores in-frame clones only, minus some. The sample has some 110,000 clones, approximately 90% seen once. The CDR3 runs to 12 residues. Germline CDR1 SGHAT, CDR2 FQNNGV. V was shortened by 5 bases and J by 7 bases, with 12 bases between the two germline ends. This clonotype originated in an adult who received the AZD1222 COVID-19 vaccine. J is TRBJ2-7 and V is TRBV11-2; a possible D gene is TRBD1 (5 bases). The material was peripheral blood, obtained 28 days after the second AZD1222 dose. The CDR3 DNA is TGTGCCAGCAGCGCTCAGGGCTGGGAGCAGTACTTC. Translating it yields CASSAQGWEQYF.